This record looks at one T cell receptor (beta chain) sequence and its context. Its antigen is currently unknown. One end of the junction fails to match germline, which may point to a read error. CDR3 size: 11 residues. The germline CDR1 and CDR2 sequences are DFQATT and SNEGSKA (reference sequence). This sample was taken from a study of blood T cells in healthy people across ages. General study findings and limits: Because sorting was not performed, PBMCs prevented conclusive naive versus antigen-experienced comparison. A strong correlation was seen between TCR beta diversity and naive T cell percentage.

A sample-barcoded 5' primer and a J-beta primer mix were used in a second PCR of about 6 to 11 cycles. TCRdb passed the 5' RACE reads through MiXCR, listing each CDR3 protein once. The sample has about 1.7 million distinct CDR3 sequences, 28% seen once; the top ten hold 7.7%. Donors gave around 10 milliliters of peripheral blood apiece. This TCR was sampled from a woman in her 30s in good health. V and J are TRBV20-1 and TRBJ2-5; D unresolved. The sequenced sample was blood. The CDR3 here is CRARVFETQYF. CDR3 DNA: TGCAGGGCTAGGGTTTTCGAGACCCAGTACTTC.